Following are 21 T cell receptor beta chains from one sample sequenced in a study of T cells in narcolepsy. TCRdb's copy holds only in-frame clones and misses some; the assay was immunoSEQ multiplex PCR. Among 26,000 or so clones listed, around 78% were seen once. Sequenced input: CD45RA- memory CD4+ T cells from PBMCs. Receptors originate from a human donor with narcolepsy.

This chain connects TRBV6-5 to TRBJ1-5; D not resolved. V lost 4 bases to trimming and J lost 2 bases, with 12 bases between them. This CDR3 comprises 15 residues. CDR1 is MNHEY, CDR2 SVGAGI, per germline. CDR3 nucleotides: TGTGCCAGCAGTTCTGGGAGAGAGGGCAATCAGCCCCAGCATTTT. Amino acid sequence: CASSSGREGNQPQHF.

This chain joins TRBV4-1 and TRBJ2-1; 11 bases match TRBD2. Germline V lookup: CDR1 MGHRA, CDR2 YSYEKL. V trimming: 0 bases; J trimming: 4 bases; junction bases outside the gene matches: 5. The CDR3 has 17 residues. CDR3: CASSQDMGTSGYNEQFF. In nucleotides, the CDR3 is TGCGCCAGCAGCCAAGATATGGGGACTAGCGGATACAATGAGCAGTTCTTC.

The chain carries TRBV19 and TRBJ2-7, with 8 bases identical to TRBD1. V lost 4 bases and J lost 2; bases outside the gene matches: 7. Germline V gene sequence: CDR1 LNHDA, CDR2 SQIVND (reference sequence). The CDR3 length is 15 residues. This CDR3 reads CASSRLGQGPYEQYF. For the CDR3, the DNA is TGTGCCAGTAGTAGACTTGGACAGGGACCCTACGAGCAGTACTTC.

The rearrangement uses TRBV6-5 and TRBJ1-3; 9 bases map to TRBD1. Germline V gives CDR1 MNHEY, CDR2 SVGAGI. The CDR3 spans 16 residues. The V gene end was trimmed by 2 bases and the J gene end by 1 base; junction bases not matched to a gene: 3. The CDR3 region has the DNA TGTGCCAGCAGTTACGGGGACAGGGCGTCTGGAAACACCATATATTTT. The encoded protein is CASSYGDRASGNTIYF.

The chain is built from TRBV6-7 and TRBJ1-5; maybe TRBD1 (5 bases). TRBV6-7 is classed as an ORF, of uncertain function. The CDR3 spans 15 residues. Deletions cut 4 bases from V and 7 bases from J, with 17 bases between. This CDR3 reads CASSFVVLGAQPQHF. Here the CDR3 DNA reads TGTGCCAGCAGTTTCGTAGTTCTAGGGGCCCAGCCCCAGCATTTT.

V gene TRBV5-1 combines with J gene TRBJ2-7; the D gene could be TRBD1 or TRBD2 (5 bases each). Germline V lookup: CDR1 SGHRS, CDR2 YFSETQ. The V and J ends lost 4 bases and 6 bases respectively, with 20 bases between them. The CDR3 spans 15 residues. The CDR3 is CASSVDGTSSSEQYF. Written as DNA, the CDR3 is TGCGCCAGCAGCGTAGACGGGACCTCGTCTTCCGAGCAGTACTTC.

The V gene is TRBV7-9, the J gene TRBJ2-3; TRBD2 aligns across 10 bases. V dropped 2 bases and J dropped 6; count of bases not matched to a gene: 11. Germline loops: CDR1 SEHNR, CDR2 FQNEAQ (reference sequence). The CDR3 is 17 residues long. CDR3: CASSLPLVAGGPDTQYF. The DNA of the CDR3 is TGTGCCAGCAGCTTACCTTTGGTAGCGGGGGGTCCGGATACGCAGTATTTT. Full variable domain (missing parts from reference TRBV7-9 and TRBJ2-3): DTGVSQNPRHKITKRGQNVTFRCDPISEHNRLYWYRQTLGQGPEFLTYFQNEAQLEKSRLLSDRFSAERPKGSFSTLEIQRTEQGDSAMYLCASSLPLVAGGPDTQYFGPGTRLTVL.

Regarding this clone: Other DNA sequences of this sample code for an identical CDR3. This chain's CDR3 is CASSVTSPERDTQYF. The CDR3 nucleotides read TGTGCCAGCAGCGTGACTAGCCCCGAGAGGGATACGCAGTATTTT. The J gene is TRBJ2-3, the V gene TRBV7-6; 7 positions match TRBD2. Germline V gene data show CDR1 as SGHVS and CDR2 as FNYEAQ. The V segment lost 5 bases and the J segment 6 bases; nucleotides outside the gene matches: 11. This CDR3 contains 15 residues. Full variable domain (missing parts from reference TRBV7-6 and TRBJ2-3): GAGVSQSPRYKVTKRGQDVALRCDPISGHVSLYWYRQALGQGPEFLTYFNYEAQQDKSGLPNDRFSAERPEGSISTLTIQRTEQRDSAMYRCASSVTSPERDTQYFGPGTRLTVL.

The chain couples TRBV28 to TRBJ2-7, with D possibly matching TRBD2 (5 bases). CDR3 length: 15 residues. The V end was cut by 1 base, the J end by 3 bases, with 13 bases between. The germline V gene encodes CDR1 MDHEN and CDR2 SYDVKM. Written as DNA, the CDR3 is TGTGCCAGCAGTTTATTTTCCGTGGGGAGCTACGAGCAGTACTTC. Translating gives CASSLFSVGSYEQYF. The full variable domain, its missing parts supplied by reference TRBV28 and TRBJ2-7, is DVKVTQSSRYLVKRTGEKVFLECVQDMDHENMFWYRQDPGLGLRLIYFSYDVKMKEKGDIPEGYSVSREKKERFSLILESASTNQTSMYLCASSLFSVGSYEQYFGPGTRLTVT.

The sample holds a few counts of this clone. This sequence joins TRBV5-1 and TRBJ1-5; D gene unclear. With 0 bases removed from V and 5 bases from J, the gap between germline ends came to 6 bases. CDR3 length: 13 residues. CDR1 SGHRS and CDR2 YFSETQ come from the germline V gene. CDR3 residues: CASSLEVDQPQHF. CDR3 DNA sequence: TGCGCCAGCAGCTTGGAAGTGGATCAGCCCCAGCATTTT.

The gene calls are TRBV10-3 and TRBJ2-7; 7 nucleotides line up with TRBD1. This CDR3 region has 16 residues. After removal of 4 bases from V and 3 bases from J, the junction contained 12 bases not matched to a gene. Germline CDR1 and CDR2: ENHRY and SYGVKD. The CDR3 bases are TGTGCCATCAGTGGAGGACCTACCACAGGGGACTACGAGCAGTACTTC. Translation gives CAISGGPTTGDYEQYF.

Note on this clone: An end of the junction differs from the germline gene, which may be a read error. The chain links TRBV12-5 to TRBJ2-5, with 8 bases matching TRBD2. This CDR3 comprises 16 residues. The germline CDR1 and CDR2 sequences are LGHNT and FRNRAP. The CDR3 loop is CACGLGGRGAQETQYF. DNA for the CDR3: TGTGCTTGTGGTTTGGGAGGGCGGGGGGCCCAAGAGACCCAGTACTTC. The whole variable domain, filled in from reference TRBV12-5 and TRBJ2-5, reads DARVTQTPRHKVTEMGQEVTMRCQPILGHNTVFWYRQTMMQGLELLAYFRNRAPLDDSGMPKDRFSAEMPDATLATLKIQPSEPRDSAVYFCACGLGGRGAQETQYFGPGTRLLVL.

The chain couples TRBV30 to TRBJ1-1; perhaps TRBD1 as D (5 bases). Between the trimmed V and J ends, which lost 2 bases and 7 bases, there was a span of 11 bases. Germline loops: CDR1 GTSNPN, CDR2 SVGIG (reference sequence). The CDR3 contains 12 residues. DNA for the CDR3: TGTGCCTGGAGTCGGGACGCCCGTGAAGCTTTCTTT. It is translated as CAWSRDAREAFF.

This clone has just a few counts. The chain is built from TRBV11-3 and TRBJ2-6; D unclear. Germline V gives CDR1 SGHNT, CDR2 YENEEA. This CDR3 has 18 amino acids. The V and J ends lost 5 bases and 0 bases respectively, with 17 bases between them. The CDR3 nucleotides read TGTGCCAGCAGCCGTGGACGGATCGAGAGCTCTGGGGCCAACGTCCTGACTTTC. This translates into CASSRGRIESSGANVLTF.

This chain links TRBV4-1 with TRBJ1-1; D unresolved. Trimming removed 2 bases from V and 1 base from J, with 11 bases in between. CDR1 MGHRA and CDR2 YSYEKL come from the germline V gene. This CDR3 has 15 residues. This CDR3 is CASSQPRETNTEAFF. DNA for the CDR3: TGCGCCAGCAGCCAACCCCGGGAGACGAACACTGAAGCTTTCTTT.

J is TRBJ1-1 and V is TRBV30, with TRBD1 matching over 7 bases. Trimming took 4 bases from V and 4 from J; bases not matched to a gene: 30. CDR1 GTSNPN and CDR2 SVGIG come from the germline V gene (reference sequence). This CDR3 spans 21 amino acids. CDR3 in amino acids: CAWTRFRGDFNAFEAGTEAFF. The CDR3 bases are TGTGCCTGGACAAGATTCAGGGGGGATTTCAACGCTTTTGAGGCCGGCACTGAAGCTTTCTTT.

The rearrangement joins TRBV6-5 to TRBJ2-1; D could derive from TRBD1 or TRBD2 (5 bases each). Germline values: CDR1 MNHEY, CDR2 SVGAGI. This CDR3 is 15 amino acids long. Trimming shortened V by 2 bases and J by 6 bases, and 14 bases separated the two germline ends. CDR3 bases: TGTGCCAGCAGTTACCACTTTTTTGGGGGCAATGAGCAGTTCTTC. The encoded protein is CASSYHFFGGNEQFF.

The genes are TRBV27 and TRBJ1-4; D gene uncertain. The CDR3 loop spans 15 amino acids. The germline gives CDR1 MNHEY, CDR2 SMNVEV (reference sequence). Trimming left V 9 bases short and J 2 bases short, with 16 bases between. The CDR3 region has the DNA TGTGCCAGTCGCATATCCCCGGGTACTAATGAAAAACTGTTTTTT. Translation gives CASRISPGTNEKLFF.

The chain joins TRBV7-9 to TRBJ1-3; D unresolved. Looked up from germline, CDR1 is SEHNR and CDR2 is FQNEAQ (reference sequence). This CDR3 comprises 13 residues. V lost 3 bases, J lost 4 bases, and 7 bases lay in between. CDR3 residues: CASSFGAGNTIYF. The CDR3 nucleotides read TGTGCCAGCAGCTTTGGAGCAGGAAACACCATATATTTT.

The CDR3 bases are TGTGCTAGTGGTAGAGGACAGGGTTGGGGCGGGGAGCTGTTTTTT. This sequence encodes CASGRGQGWGGELFF. V and J are TRBV12-5 and TRBJ2-2; 8 nucleotides agree with TRBD1. J was trimmed by 7 bases and V by 5 bases; bases with no gene match: 9. Germline V lookup: CDR1 LGHNT, CDR2 FRNRAP. The CDR3 has 15 residues.

V and J are TRBV6-5 and TRBJ1-1; tentatively, D is TRBD1 (5 bases). The CDR3 runs 13 residues. CDR1 is MNHEY, CDR2 SVGAGI, per germline. With 9 bases removed from V and 3 bases from J, the gap between germline ends came to 14 bases. The CDR3 DNA sequence: TGTGCCAGTAGGGACCGGATTGACACTGAAGCTTTCTTT. Its translation: CASRDRIDTEAFF.